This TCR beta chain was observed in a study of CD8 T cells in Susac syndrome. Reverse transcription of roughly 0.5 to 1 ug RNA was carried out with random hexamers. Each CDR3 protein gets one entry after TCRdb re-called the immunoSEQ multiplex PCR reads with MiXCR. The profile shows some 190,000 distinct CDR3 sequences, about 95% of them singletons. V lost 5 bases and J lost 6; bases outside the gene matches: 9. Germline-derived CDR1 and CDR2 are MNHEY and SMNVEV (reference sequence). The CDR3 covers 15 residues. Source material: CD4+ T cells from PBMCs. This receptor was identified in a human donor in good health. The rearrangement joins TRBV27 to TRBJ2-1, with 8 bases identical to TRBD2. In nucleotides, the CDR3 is TGTGCCAGCAGTCCCCGACTAGCGAGATCCAATGAGCAGTTCTTC. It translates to CASSPRLARSNEQFF.